This T cell receptor (beta chain) comes out of a study of CD8+CD57+ T cells in acquired aplastic anemia. Study-level background: On average, sorted CD4+ and CD8+ cells gave 3.2 ug of DNA.

CDR1 is SGHAT and CDR2 is FQDESV in the germline V gene (reference sequence). Deletions cut 0 bases from V and 4 bases from J, with 19 bases between. This CDR3 contains 18 residues. Selection for sequencing was limited to patients who had shown CD8+CD57+ cell expansion by flow cytometry. In all patients, the disease was severe acquired aplastic anemia. All patients were therapy-naive when blood was sampled. The template for TCR beta VDJ and CDR3 sequence profiling was genomic DNA. TCRdb analysed the reads with MiXCR anew, one entry per CDR3 protein. The table has a few hundred thousand distinct CDR3 sequences, more than 25% seen once.

This TCR derives from a human donor with aplastic anemia. The chain has TRBV11-1 and TRBJ2-1; the D gene is possibly TRBD2 (6 bases). The specimen sequenced was sorted CD4+, CD8+, or CD8+CD57+ T cells (not recorded which) from PBMCs. CDR3 residues: CASSLARGLAEKYNEQFF. The CDR3 DNA reads TGTGCCAGCAGCTTAGCTCGGGGCTTAGCGGAGAAATACAATGAGCAGTTCTTC. The full variable domain, with the rest looked up from reference TRBV11-1 and TRBJ2-1, is EAEVAQSPRYKITEKSQAVAFWCDPISGHATLYWYRQILGQGPELLVQFQDESVVDDSQLPKDRFSAERLKGVDSTLKIQPAELGDSAMYLCASSLARGLAEKYNEQFFGPGTRLTVL.